The entry below describes one T cell receptor (beta chain). The antigen remains undetermined. This specimen comes from a study of OX40 agonist ivuxolimab in advanced cancers. Overall study context: Of mixed ages from roughly 23 to 80 and averaging approximately 60 years, the group was about 86% male.

The data were produced by immunoSEQ multiplex PCR, yet TCRdb's version contains in-frame clones alone and is incomplete. The sample has tens of thousands of clones; more than 85% are singletons. Findings and limits, study-wide: Researchers report that CD8+ T cells had, on average, more expanded clones than CD4+.

Collection of blood occurred at baseline, at cycle 4 day 1, and at cycle 7 day 1. CDR3 size: 15 residues. The germline V gene encodes CDR1 MGHRA and CDR2 YSYEKL. V lost 1 base, J lost 3 bases, and 10 bases lay in between. The chain combines TRBV4-1 with TRBJ1-5, with TRBD1 as a possible D gene (5 bases). The sequence was collected from an adult with an advanced solid tumor such as melanoma, head and neck, liver or kidney cancer. The sequencing used CD4+ or CD8+ T cells sorted from blood, collected in a trial of the OX40 agonist ivuxolimab. The CDR3 sequence: CASSQVETANQPQHF. CDR3 DNA: TGCGCCAGCAGCCAAGTAGAGACAGCCAATCAGCCCCAGCATTTT.